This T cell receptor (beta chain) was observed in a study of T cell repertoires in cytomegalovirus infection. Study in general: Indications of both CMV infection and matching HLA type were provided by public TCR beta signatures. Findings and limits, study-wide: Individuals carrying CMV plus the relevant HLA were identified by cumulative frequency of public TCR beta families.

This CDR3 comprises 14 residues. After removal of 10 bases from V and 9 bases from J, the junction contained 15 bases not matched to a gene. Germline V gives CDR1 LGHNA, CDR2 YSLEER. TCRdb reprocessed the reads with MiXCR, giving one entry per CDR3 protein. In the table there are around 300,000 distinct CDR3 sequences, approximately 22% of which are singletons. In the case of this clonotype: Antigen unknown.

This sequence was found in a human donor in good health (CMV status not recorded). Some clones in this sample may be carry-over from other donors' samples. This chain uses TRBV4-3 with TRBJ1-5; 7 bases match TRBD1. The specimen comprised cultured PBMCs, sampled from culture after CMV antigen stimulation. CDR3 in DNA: TGCGCCAACAGTCGCGACAGGGAATCCGGGCCCCAGCATTTT. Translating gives CANSRDRESGPQHF.